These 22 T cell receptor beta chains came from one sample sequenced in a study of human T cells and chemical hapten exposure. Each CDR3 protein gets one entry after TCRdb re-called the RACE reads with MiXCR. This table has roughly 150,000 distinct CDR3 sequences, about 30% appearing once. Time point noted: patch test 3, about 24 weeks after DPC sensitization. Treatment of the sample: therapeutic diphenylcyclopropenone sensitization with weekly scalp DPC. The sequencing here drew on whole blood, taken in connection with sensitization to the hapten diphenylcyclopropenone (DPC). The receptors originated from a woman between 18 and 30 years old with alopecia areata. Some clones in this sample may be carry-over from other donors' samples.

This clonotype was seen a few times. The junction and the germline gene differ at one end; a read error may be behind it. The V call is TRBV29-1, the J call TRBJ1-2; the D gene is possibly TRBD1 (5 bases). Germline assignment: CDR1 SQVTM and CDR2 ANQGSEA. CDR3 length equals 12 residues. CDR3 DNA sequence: TGTAGCGGGGACGGGACGGGCTATGGCTACACCTTC. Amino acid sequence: CSGDGTGYGYTF.

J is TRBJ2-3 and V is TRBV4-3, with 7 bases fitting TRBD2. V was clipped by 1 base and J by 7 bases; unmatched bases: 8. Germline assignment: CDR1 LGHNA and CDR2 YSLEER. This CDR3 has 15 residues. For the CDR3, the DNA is TGCGCCAGCAGCCAAGTCTCCGGCGGGAGTCATACGCAGTATTTT. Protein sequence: CASSQVSGGSHTQYF.

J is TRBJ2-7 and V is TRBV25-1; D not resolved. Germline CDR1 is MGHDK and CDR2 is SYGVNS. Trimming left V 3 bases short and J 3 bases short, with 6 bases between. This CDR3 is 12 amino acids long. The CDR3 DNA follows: TGTGCCAGCAGTGAGGCATACTACGAGCAGTACTTC. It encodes CASSEAYYEQYF.

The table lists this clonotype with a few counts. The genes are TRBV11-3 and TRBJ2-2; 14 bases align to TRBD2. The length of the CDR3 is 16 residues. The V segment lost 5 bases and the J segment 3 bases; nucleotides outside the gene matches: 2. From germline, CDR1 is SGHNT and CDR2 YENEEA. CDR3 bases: TGTGCCAGCAGCATGGGACTAGCGGGGGACACCGGGGAGCTGTTTTTT. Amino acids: CASSMGLAGDTGELFF.

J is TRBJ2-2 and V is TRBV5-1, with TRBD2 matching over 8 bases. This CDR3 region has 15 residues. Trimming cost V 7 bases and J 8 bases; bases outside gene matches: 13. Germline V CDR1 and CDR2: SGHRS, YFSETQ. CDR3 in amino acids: CASQLAGDGLGELFF. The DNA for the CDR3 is TGCGCCAGCCAGCTAGCGGGCGATGGGCTGGGGGAGCTGTTTTTT.

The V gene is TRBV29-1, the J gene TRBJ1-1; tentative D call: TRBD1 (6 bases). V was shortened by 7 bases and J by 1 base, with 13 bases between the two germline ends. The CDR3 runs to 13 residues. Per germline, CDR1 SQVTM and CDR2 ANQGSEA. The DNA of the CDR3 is TGCAGCGGAAGGCTGACAGGGAACACTGAAGCTTTCTTT. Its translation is CSGRLTGNTEAFF.

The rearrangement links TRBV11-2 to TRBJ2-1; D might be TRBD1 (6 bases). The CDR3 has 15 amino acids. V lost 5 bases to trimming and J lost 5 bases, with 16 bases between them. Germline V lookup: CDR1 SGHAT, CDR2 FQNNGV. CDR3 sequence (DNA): TGTGCCAGCAGCCCTCTTGGGGGCCCGGACAATGAGCAGTTCTTC. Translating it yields CASSPLGGPDNEQFF.

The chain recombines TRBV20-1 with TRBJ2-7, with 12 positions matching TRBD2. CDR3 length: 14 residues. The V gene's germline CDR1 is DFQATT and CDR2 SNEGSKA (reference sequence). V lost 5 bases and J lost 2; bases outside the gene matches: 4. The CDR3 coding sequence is TGCAGTGCTGGGACTAGCGGGTATGCCTACGAGCAGTACTTC. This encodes CSAGTSGYAYEQYF.

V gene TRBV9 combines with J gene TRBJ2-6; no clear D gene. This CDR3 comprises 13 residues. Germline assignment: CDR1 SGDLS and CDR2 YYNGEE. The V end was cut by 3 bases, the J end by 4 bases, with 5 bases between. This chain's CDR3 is CASSARGANVLTF. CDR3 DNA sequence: TGTGCCAGCAGCGCAAGGGGGGCCAACGTCCTGACTTTC.

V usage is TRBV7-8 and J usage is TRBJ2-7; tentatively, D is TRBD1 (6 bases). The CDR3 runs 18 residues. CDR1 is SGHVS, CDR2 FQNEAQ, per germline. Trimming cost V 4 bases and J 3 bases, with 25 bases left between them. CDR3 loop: CASSSRGCKNRGSYEQYF. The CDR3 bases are TGTGCCAGCAGCTCGAGGGGGTGTAAGAATAGAGGGAGCTACGAGCAGTACTTC.

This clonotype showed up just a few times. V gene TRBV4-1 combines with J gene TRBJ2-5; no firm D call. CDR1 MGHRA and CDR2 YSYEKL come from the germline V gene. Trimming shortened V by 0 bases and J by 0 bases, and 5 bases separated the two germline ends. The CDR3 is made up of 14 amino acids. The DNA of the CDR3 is TGCGCCAGCAGCCAAGAAAAGTACCAAGAGACCCAGTACTTC. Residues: CASSQEKYQETQYF.

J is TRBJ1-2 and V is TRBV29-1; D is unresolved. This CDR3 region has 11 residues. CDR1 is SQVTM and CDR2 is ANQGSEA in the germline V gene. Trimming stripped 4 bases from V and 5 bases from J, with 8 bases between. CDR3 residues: CSVALGYGYTF. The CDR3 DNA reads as TGCAGCGTTGCGCTGGGGTATGGCTACACCTTC. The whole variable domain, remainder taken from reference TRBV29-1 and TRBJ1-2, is SAVISQKPSRDICQRGTSLTIQCQVDSQVTMMFWYRQQPGQSLTLIATANQGSEATYESGFVIDKFPISRPNLTFSTLTVSNMSPEDSSIYLCSVALGYGYTFGSGTRLTVV.

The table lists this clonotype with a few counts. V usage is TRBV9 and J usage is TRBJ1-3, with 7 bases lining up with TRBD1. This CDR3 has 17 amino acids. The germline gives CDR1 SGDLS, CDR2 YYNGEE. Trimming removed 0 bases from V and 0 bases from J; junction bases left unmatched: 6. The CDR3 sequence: CASSVAPGGSSGNTIYF. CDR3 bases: TGTGCCAGCAGCGTAGCCCCAGGGGGGAGCTCTGGAAACACCATATATTTT.

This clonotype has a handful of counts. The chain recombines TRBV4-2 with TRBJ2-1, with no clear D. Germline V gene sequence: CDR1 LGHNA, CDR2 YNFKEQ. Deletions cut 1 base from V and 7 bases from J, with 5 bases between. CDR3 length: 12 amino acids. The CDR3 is CASSQGANEQFF. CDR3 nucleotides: TGTGCCAGCAGCCAAGGGGCGAATGAGCAGTTCTTC.

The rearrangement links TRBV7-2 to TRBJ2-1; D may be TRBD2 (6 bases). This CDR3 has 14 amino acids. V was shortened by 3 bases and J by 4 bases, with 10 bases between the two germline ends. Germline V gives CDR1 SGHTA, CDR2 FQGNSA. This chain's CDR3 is CASSFWGTYNEQFF. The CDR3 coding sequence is TGTGCCAGCAGCTTTTGGGGGACTTACAATGAGCAGTTCTTC.

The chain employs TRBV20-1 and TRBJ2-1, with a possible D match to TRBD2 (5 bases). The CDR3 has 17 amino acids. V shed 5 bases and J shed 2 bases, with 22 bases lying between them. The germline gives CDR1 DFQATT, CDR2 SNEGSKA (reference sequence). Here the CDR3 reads CSADRELLFGPYNEQFF. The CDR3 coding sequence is TGCAGTGCTGACCGGGAATTGCTATTTGGCCCCTACAATGAGCAGTTCTTC.

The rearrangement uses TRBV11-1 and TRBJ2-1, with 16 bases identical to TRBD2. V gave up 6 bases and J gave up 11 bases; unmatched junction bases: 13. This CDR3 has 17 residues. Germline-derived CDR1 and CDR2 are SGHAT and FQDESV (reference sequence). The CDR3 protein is CASSRGLAGGPLDKQFF. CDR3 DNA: TGTGCCAGCAGTCGGGGACTAGCGGGAGGGCCGTTGGATAAGCAGTTCTTC.

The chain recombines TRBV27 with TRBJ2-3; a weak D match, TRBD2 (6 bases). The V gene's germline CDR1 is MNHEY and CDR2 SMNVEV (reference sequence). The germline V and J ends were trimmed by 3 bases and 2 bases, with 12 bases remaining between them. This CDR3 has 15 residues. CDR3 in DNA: TGTGCCAGCAGTTTGCTCCGGGAGACCACAGATACGCAGTATTTT. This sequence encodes CASSLLRETTDTQYF.

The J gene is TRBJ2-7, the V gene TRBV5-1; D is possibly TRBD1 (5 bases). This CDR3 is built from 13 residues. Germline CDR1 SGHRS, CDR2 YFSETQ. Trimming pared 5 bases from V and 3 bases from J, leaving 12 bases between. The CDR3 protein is CASRTDSLYEQYF. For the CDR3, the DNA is TGCGCCAGCAGGACAGATTCTCTCTACGAGCAGTACTTC.

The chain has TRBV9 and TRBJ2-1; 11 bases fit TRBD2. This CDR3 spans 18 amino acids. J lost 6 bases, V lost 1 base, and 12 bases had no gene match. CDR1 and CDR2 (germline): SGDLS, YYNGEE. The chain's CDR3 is CASSVPLGVSGGVNEQFF. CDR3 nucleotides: TGTGCCAGCAGCGTACCCCTAGGGGTTAGCGGGGGGGTCAATGAGCAGTTCTTC.

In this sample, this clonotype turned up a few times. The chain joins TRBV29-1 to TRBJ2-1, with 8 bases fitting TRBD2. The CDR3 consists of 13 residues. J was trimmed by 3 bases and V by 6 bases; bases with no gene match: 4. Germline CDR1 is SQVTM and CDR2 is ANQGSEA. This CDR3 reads CSVAGDGYNEQFF. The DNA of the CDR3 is TGCAGCGTAGCGGGAGATGGCTACAATGAGCAGTTCTTC.

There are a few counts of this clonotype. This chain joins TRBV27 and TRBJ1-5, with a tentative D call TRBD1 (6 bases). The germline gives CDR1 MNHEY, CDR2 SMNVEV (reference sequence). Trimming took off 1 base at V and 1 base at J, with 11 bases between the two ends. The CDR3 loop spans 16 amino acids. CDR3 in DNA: TGTGCCAGCAGTTTATTCAGGGGAAAGAGCAATCAGCCCCAGCATTTT. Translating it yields CASSLFRGKSNQPQHF.